This T cell receptor (beta chain) appears in the sequencing data of a study of blood T cell repertoires in COVID-19. This CDR3 has 12 residues. The V gene lost 3 bases and the J gene lost 10 bases, with 13 bases spanning the gap. From germline, CDR1 is SGHRS and CDR2 YFSETQ. TCRdb keeps only in-frame clones here, not all; method: immunoSEQ multiplex PCR. The table shows hundreds of thousands of clones, with around 90% occurring only once. The clonotype originates from a woman aged 18-35 years with acute COVID-19. The V gene is TRBV5-1, the J gene TRBJ1-1; D is unresolved. Sequenced sample: PBMCs or T cells enriched from blood (not recorded which). The DNA for the CDR3 is TGCGCCAGCAGCTCCCAAGCCGCTGGAGCTTTCTTT. Its protein is CASSSQAAGAFF. Complete variable domain (other parts from reference TRBV5-1 and TRBJ1-1): KAGVTQTPRYLIKTRGQQVTLSCSPISGHRSVSWYQQTPGQGLQFLFEYFSETQRNKGNFPGRFSGRQFSNSRSEMNVSTLELGDSALYLCASSSQAAGAFFGQGTRLTVV.